This entry is about one T cell receptor (beta chain). Its recognized antigen is unknown. Per-base qualities were not stored, and no clone one base away is much larger. CDR1 and CDR2 (SNHLY, FYNNEI) derive from the germline V gene. There are 14 amino acids in the CDR3, from cysteine to phenylalanine inclusive. Kept here is only the CDR3 DNA, which spans 42 bases and is read in frame from base 1. Trimming leaves V shorter by 6 bases and J shorter by 6 bases, with the junction holding 11 bases beyond the gene matches. The sample comes from a study of T cell responses to AZD1222 COVID-19 vaccine (dated by TCRdb to 2020 to 2022). Regarding the complete study: AZD1222 recipients whose second dose came at about 4 weeks and those whose second dose came at about 12 weeks were combined into one group, since spike-specific TCR depth and breadth did not differ between the two schedules. A total of more than 230 trial participants underwent TCR sequencing, of whom approximately 200 had received two doses of AZD1222 and about 25 had received two doses of the MenACWY control vaccine. Trial participants were enrolled by age into 18-55, 56-69 and 70-plus year subgroups, with roughly 150, 30 and 60 TCR-sequenced participants respectively. Study-level results and caveats: The whole spike protein was spanned by vaccine-associated CD4 TCRs, and dominant responses were seen in regions 160-218 and 743-854. In the small 56-69-year group, the increase in depth fell short of significance, most likely because of low power. Because no samples from the day 14 peak response were available, repertoires could be characterized only after the peak T cell response. Conclusions about previously exposed vaccinees were limited because only six or seven AZD1222 recipients were SARS-CoV-2 seropositive at baseline. Most participants were white British and females outnumbered males, and the authors suggested that clonal diversity may have been underestimated. Nearly half of unique spike-specific TCRs reportedly recognized epitopes outside regions mutated in the B.1.351 and B.1.1.7 variants. After two AZD1222 doses, spike-specific TCR breadth and depth were significantly higher than at day 0 and than in MenACWY recipients.

The intended sense of this specimen's time point label: baseline before first vaccination. Samples from vaccinated people were obtained from the UK trials COV001 and COV002, which included a single-blind randomized controlled phase 2/3 trial of AZD1222 (ChAdOx1 nCoV-19) in healthy adults. Trial participant PBMC samples were collected at day 0 and day 28 after the second dose for TCRbeta chain sequencing. The CDR3 regions of human TCRbeta chains were analyzed by immunosequencing. The study's own analysis went as follows. TCRs in the repertoires were compared against a reference library of SARS-CoV-2-specific TCRs that had been generated with the MIRA antigen-specificity platform. Breadth meant the fraction of unique TCRs that were SARS-CoV-2-associated, whereas depth meant the fraction of total T cells that were SARS-CoV-2-associated. Using the MIRA data, each spike-specific TCR was assigned both to the spike region to which the TCR was reactive and to a CD4 or CD8 class. Log10-transformed breadth and depth values were compared by one-way ANOVA with Sidak's multiple comparisons tests. This is the immuneACCESS table as TCRdb keeps it, with only in-frame sequences that have V and J called. A part of the clones is gone; compared with another copy, unresolved V genes explain less than half, and the rest is unexplained. For V, J and clone size, that table is used; D and trimming come from the DNA. For this sample there are under 150,000 clones; 85% to 95% appear just once. 4.5% to 5.5% of the sample goes to the ten largest clones.

The input for sequencing was peripheral blood, taken on day 0 of AZD1222 vaccination. Recombination connected TRBV2 to TRBJ2-7; the central 7 bases match TRBD1. The sequence was collected from an adult in good health. In nucleotides, the sequence is TGTGCCAGCAGGATAGAACGCAGGGGGATCGAGCAGTACTTC. This codes for CASRIERRGIEQYF.